This T cell receptor beta chain was identified in a study of T cells after yellow fever vaccination. TCRdb passed the 5' RACE reads through MiXCR, listing each CDR3 protein once. This sample has 320,000 or so distinct CDR3 sequences, with approximately 8% found just once. J was trimmed by 0 bases and V by 6 bases; bases with no gene match: 6. This CDR3 comprises 15 residues. CDR1 MDHEN and CDR2 SYDVKM come from the germline V gene. This clonotype turned up a few times. Sequenced here: PBMCs, sampled more than 35 days after the first yellow fever vaccination. This TCR was recovered from a man aged 18 to 29 who received the YFV17D yellow fever vaccine. This chain links TRBV28 with TRBJ2-7; 9 positions match TRBD1. The CDR3 sequence: CASRIPGQGSYEQYF. The CDR3 DNA reads TGTGCCAGCAGGATCCCGGGACAGGGCTCCTACGAGCAGTACTTC. Together with reference TRBV28 and TRBJ2-7, the CDR3 gives the full variable domain: DVKVTQSSRYLVKRTGEKVFLECVQDMDHENMFWYRQDPGLGLRLIYFSYDVKMKEKGDIPEGYSVSREKKERFSLILESASTNQTSMYLCASRIPGQGSYEQYFGPGTRLTVT.